This TCR beta chain was identified during a study of PD-1 blockade in classical Hodgkin lymphoma. Study outcomes and limitations: Newly diagnosed patients were said to have less baseline TCR diversity than healthy donors did. Patients with a complete response exhibited baseline diversity comparable to newly diagnosed patients.

By its share, this clone is large. Its antigen remains unknown. One end of the junction does not line up with germline, which may come from a read error. The CDR3 spans 13 residues. Germline assignment: CDR1 MDHEN and CDR2 SYDVKM. After autologous stem cell transplantation all patients relapsed, and prior brentuximab vedotin exposure differed between cohorts. This table comes from immunoSEQ multiplex PCR, and its TCRdb copy is limited to in-frame clones, with some not included. The sample records some 21,000 clones, over 75% being singletons. The clonotype was recovered from a human donor with classical Hodgkin lymphoma. Sequences were derived from peripheral blood mononuclear cells (PBMCs), sampled before the second cycle of nivolumab. The gene calls are TRBV28 and TRBJ1-5; D possibly corresponds to TRBD1 (5 bases). Here the CDR3 reads CASMGRLNQPQRF. As DNA, the CDR3 is TGTGCCAGCATGGGACGTCTCAATCAGCCCCAGCGTTTT.